This T cell receptor beta chain emerged from a study of OX40 agonist ivuxolimab in advanced cancers. The data were produced by immunoSEQ multiplex PCR, yet TCRdb's version contains in-frame clones alone and is incomplete. Altogether about 77,000 clones are present, about 90% being singletons, with the ten largest covering more than 2.5%. The germline V gene has CDR1 SGHRS and CDR2 YFSETQ. CDR3 length: 14 residues. V was cut by 4 bases and J by 1 base, with 11 bases left in between. The chain uses TRBV5-1 and TRBJ1-2; D gene ambiguous. The material was CD4+ or CD8+ T cells sorted from blood, obtained in a trial of the OX40 agonist ivuxolimab. This TCR was sampled from an adult with an advanced solid tumor such as melanoma, head and neck, liver or kidney cancer. CDR3 loop: CASSPPAGNYGYTF. CDR3 coding DNA: TGCGCCAGCAGCCCCCCCGCTGGTAACTATGGCTACACCTTC.